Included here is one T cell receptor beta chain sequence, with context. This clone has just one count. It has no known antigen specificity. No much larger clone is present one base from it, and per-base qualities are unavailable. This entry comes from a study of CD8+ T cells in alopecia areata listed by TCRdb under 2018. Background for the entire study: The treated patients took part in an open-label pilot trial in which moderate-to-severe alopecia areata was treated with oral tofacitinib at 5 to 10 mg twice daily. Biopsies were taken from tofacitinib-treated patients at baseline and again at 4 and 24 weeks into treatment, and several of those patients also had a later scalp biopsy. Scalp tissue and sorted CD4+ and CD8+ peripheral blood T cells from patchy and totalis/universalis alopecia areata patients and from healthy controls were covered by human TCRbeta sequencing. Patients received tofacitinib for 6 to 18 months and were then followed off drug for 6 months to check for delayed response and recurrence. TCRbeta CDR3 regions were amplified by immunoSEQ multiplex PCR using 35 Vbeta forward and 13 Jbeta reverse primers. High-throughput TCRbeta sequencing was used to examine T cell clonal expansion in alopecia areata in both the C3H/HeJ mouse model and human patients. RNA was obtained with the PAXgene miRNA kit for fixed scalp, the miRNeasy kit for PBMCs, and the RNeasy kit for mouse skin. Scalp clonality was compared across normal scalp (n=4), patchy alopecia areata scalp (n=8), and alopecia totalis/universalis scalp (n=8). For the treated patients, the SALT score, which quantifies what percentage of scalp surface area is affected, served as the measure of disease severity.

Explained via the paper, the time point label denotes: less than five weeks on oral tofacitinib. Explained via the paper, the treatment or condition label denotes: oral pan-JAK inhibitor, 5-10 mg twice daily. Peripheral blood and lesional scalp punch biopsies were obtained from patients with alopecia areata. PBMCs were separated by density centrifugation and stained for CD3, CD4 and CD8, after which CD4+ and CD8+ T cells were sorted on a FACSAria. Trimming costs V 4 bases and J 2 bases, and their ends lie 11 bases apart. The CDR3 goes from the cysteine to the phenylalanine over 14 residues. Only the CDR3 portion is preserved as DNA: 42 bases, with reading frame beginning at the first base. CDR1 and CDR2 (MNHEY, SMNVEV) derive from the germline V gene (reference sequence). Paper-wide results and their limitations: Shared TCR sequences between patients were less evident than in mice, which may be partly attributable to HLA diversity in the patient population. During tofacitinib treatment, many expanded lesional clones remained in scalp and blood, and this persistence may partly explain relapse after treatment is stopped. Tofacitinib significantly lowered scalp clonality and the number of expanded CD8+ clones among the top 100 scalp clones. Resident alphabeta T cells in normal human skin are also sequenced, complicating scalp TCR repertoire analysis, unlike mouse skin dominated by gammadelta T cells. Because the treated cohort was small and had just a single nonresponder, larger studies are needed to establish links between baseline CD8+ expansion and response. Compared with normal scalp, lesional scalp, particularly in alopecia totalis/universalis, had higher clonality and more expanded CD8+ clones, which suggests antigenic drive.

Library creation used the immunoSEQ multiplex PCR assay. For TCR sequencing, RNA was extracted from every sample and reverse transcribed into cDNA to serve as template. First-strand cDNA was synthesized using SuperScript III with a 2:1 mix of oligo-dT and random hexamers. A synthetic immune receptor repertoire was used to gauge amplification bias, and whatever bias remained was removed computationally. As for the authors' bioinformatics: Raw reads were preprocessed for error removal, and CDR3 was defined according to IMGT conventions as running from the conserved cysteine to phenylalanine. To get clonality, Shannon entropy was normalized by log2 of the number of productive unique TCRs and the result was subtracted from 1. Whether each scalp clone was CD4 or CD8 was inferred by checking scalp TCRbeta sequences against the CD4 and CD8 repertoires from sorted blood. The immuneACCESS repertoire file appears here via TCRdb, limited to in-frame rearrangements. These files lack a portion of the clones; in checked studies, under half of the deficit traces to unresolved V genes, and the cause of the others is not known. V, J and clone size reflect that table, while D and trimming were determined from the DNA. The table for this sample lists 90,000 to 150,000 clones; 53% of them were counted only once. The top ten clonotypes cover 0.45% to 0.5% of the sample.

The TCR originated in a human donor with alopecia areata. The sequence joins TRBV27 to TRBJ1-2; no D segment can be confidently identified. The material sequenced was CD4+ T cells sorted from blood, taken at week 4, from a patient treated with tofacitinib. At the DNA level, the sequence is TGTGCCAGCAGTTCCGGTCTGGCGAACTATGGCTACACCTTC. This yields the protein CASSSGLANYGYTF.